The TCR beta chain under discussion was sequenced for a study of blood T cell repertoires in COVID-19. This clone has more than one count but fewer than ten. Method: immunoSEQ multiplex PCR; TCRdb's copy keeps in-frame clones and lacks some. Of approximately 99,000 clones listed, approximately 85% are singletons. This clonotype was sampled from an elderly woman with active or convalescent COVID-19. Sequenced material: peripheral blood.

CDR3 DNA: TGCAGCGTTGTAGGCACAGCAACTAATGAAAAACTGTTTTTT. Its translation: CSVVGTATNEKLFF. The rearrangement links TRBV29-1 to TRBJ1-4; D not certain. The CDR3 runs 14 residues. Trimming removed 4 bases at V and 0 bases at J, with 9 bases between. CDR1 and CDR2 from the germline V gene are SQVTM and ANQGSEA.